This is a list of T cell receptor beta chains from one sample in a study of cytomegalovirus exposure and HLA in healthy donors. Sequencing was performed with immunoSEQ multiplex PCR; in TCRdb, only in-frame clones are kept and a portion is missing. Of approximately 210,000 clones listed, about 85% are singletons. The source material was PBMCs. Source of these receptors: a male donor in good health and CMV-seropositive. The CDR3 runs from the conserved cysteine through the conserved F or W. The order of the fields is V gene, J gene, D gene, clone size, CDR3 protein, CDR3 DNA. D genes are given only for firm matches. A row's size may be missing; if present it is once, few, many or a size class.

TRBV4-3,TRBJ1-2,.,.,CASSQDIRDRLADNYGYTF,TGCGCCAGCAGCCAAGATATACGGGATCGTCTAGCCGATAACTATGGCTACACCTTC
TRBV19,TRBJ2-3,TRBD2,.,CASTPIAGGRDTQYF,TGTGCCAGTACCCCGATAGCGGGAGGGCGGGATACGCAGTATTTT
TRBV5-4,TRBJ2-5,TRBD1,.,CASSRGDRSQETQYF,TGTGCCAGCAGCCGTGGGGACAGAAGTCAAGAGACCCAGTACTTC
TRBV10-3,TRBJ1-1,TRBD1,.,CAIRRGQPNTEAFF,TGTGCCATCAGGAGGGGACAGCCGAACACTGAAGCTTTCTTT
TRBV5-1,TRBJ1-1,TRBD1,once,CASSLGGTVTEAFF,TGCGCCAGCAGCTTGGGGGGGACAGTCACTGAAGCTTTCTTT
TRBV19,TRBJ2-2,TRBD2,.,CASRPTSGSSVTGELFF,TGTGCCAGTAGGCCTACTAGCGGGAGTTCGGTCACCGGGGAGCTGTTTTTT
TRBV30,TRBJ2-5,.,few,CAWSNRGETQYF,TGTGCCTGGAGTAATAGGGGAGAGACCCAGTACTTC
TRBV11-2,TRBJ1-4,.,.,CASSSPGAGEKLFF,TGTGCCAGCAGCTCCCCCGGTGCGGGTGAAAAACTGTTTTTT
TRBV6-1,TRBJ1-1,.,.,CASSDFGSPSPGTEAFF,TGTGCCAGCAGTGATTTCGGGAGCCCCAGCCCGGGCACTGAAGCTTTCTTT
TRBV6-6,TRBJ1-6,TRBD1,.,CASSETGSPRGPLHF,TGTGCCAGCAGCGAGACAGGGTCCCCTAGGGGACCCCTCCACTTT
TRBV4-1,TRBJ1-2,TRBD1,.,CASRGADRATVYGYTF,TGCGCCAGCAGGGGTGCCGACAGGGCTACTGTCTATGGCTACACCTTC
TRBV19,TRBJ2-2,.,.,CASSIRRVSGGGELFF,TGTGCCAGTAGTATAAGGAGGGTTTCCGGGGGCGGGGAGCTGTTTTTT
TRBV7-9,TRBJ2-3,TRBD1,.,CASSSGTGGLTDTQYF,TGTGCCAGCAGCTCCGGGACAGGGGGCTTGACAGATACGCAGTATTTT
TRBV28,TRBJ1-5,.,.,CASTQVILEQPQHF,TGTGCCAGCACGCAGGTGATACTTGAGCAGCCCCAGCATTTT
TRBV4-3,TRBJ1-6,.,.,CASSQEGPPNSPLHF,TGCGCCAGCAGCCAAGAGGGGCCGCCCAATTCACCCCTCCACTTT
TRBV7-2,TRBJ2-2,.,.,CASNLDSQNTGELFF,TGTGCCAGCAACCTGGACTCCCAGAACACCGGGGAGCTGTTTTTT
TRBV5-1,TRBJ2-1,TRBD1,.,CASSLRTGKDEQFF,TGCGCCAGCAGCCTACGGACAGGGAAGGATGAGCAGTTCTTC
TRBV11-3,TRBJ1-1,.,.,CASSQGVNTEAFF,TGTGCCAGCAGCCAAGGGGTGAACACTGAAGCTTTCTTT
TRBV27,TRBJ2-2,TRBD1,.,CASSLATGVGGELFF,TGTGCCAGCAGTTTGGCTACAGGGGTTGGCGGGGAGCTGTTTTTT
TRBV7-2,TRBJ1-3,.,.,CASSSAAGQKRNTIYF,TGTGCCAGCAGCTCCGCGGCGGGGCAAAAAAGAAACACCATATATTTT
TRBV4-2,TRBJ2-1,TRBD1,.,CASSQDRSRVGFF,TGTGCCAGCAGCCAGGACAGGAGCAGGGTGGGGTTCTTC
TRBV9,TRBJ2-5,TRBD1,.,CASSVAGGLRETQYF,TGTGCCAGCAGCGTGGCAGGGGGTTTGAGGGAGACCCAGTACTTC
TRBV27,TRBJ2-1,.,.,CASRRDSSYEQFF,TGTGCCAGCAGGAGGGACTCCTCCTATGAGCAGTTCTTC
TRBV2,TRBJ2-7,.,.,CASNTGKAIGEQYF,TGTGCCAGCAACACGGGTAAGGCCATTGGCGAGCAGTACTTC
TRBV11-2,TRBJ1-1,TRBD1,few,CASSLVWDRPNSGTEAFF,TGTGCCAGCAGCTTAGTTTGGGACAGACCCAACTCCGGCACTGAAGCTTTCTTT
TRBV7-3,TRBJ2-5,TRBD1,.,CASSLTRTGRETQYF,TGTGCCAGCAGCTTAACGAGGACAGGGAGAGAGACCCAGTACTTC
TRBV6-5,TRBJ1-1,TRBD1,.,CATNRQGSNTEAFF,TGTGCCACCAATCGACAGGGATCGAACACTGAAGCTTTCTTT
TRBV28,TRBJ1-4,TRBD1,.,CASRGDSLNEKLFF,TGTGCCAGCAGGGGGGACAGCCTTAATGAAAAACTGTTTTTT
TRBV7-8,TRBJ2-7,TRBD1,.,CASSPLGDREGRYF,TGTGCCAGCAGCCCATTGGGGGACAGGGAAGGGCGGTACTTC
TRBV7-2,TRBJ2-5,TRBD2,once,CASSLGHSGETQYF,TGTGCCAGCAGCTTAGGACATAGCGGGGAGACCCAGTACTTC
TRBV7-2,TRBJ2-2,TRBD2,.,CASRIAGGSGGELFF,TGTGCCAGCAGAATAGCGGGAGGGTCAGGCGGGGAGCTGTTTTTT
TRBV10-3,TRBJ2-1,.,.,CARGRRAGEQFF,TGTGCCAGAGGGAGGAGGGCCGGTGAGCAGTTCTTC
TRBV4-1,TRBJ2-1,.,.,CASSQDRRGSLYNEQFF,TGCGCCAGCAGCCAAGACCGGCGAGGGAGCCTCTACAATGAGCAGTTCTTC
TRBV2,TRBJ1-2,TRBD1,.,CASSGQGRVDGYTF,TGTGCCAGCAGTGGACAGGGCAGGGTAGATGGCTACACCTTC
TRBV10-3,TRBJ1-3,TRBD1,.,CAISTRDRSGSGNTIYF,TGTGCCATCAGTACCCGGGACAGGTCGGGCTCTGGAAACACCATATATTTT
TRBV27,TRBJ2-1,TRBD1,.,CASSLRGQGPNEQFF,TGTGCCAGCAGTTTAAGGGGACAGGGACCCAATGAGCAGTTCTTC
TRBV6-5,TRBJ1-2,TRBD1,.,CASHRGQANYGYTF,TGTGCCAGCCACCGCGGACAGGCTAACTATGGCTACACCTTC
TRBV18,TRBJ1-2,.,.,CASSPGTTGMRSGGYTF,TGTGCCAGCTCACCAGGGACTACAGGGATGAGGTCTGGCGGCTACACCTTC
TRBV9,TRBJ2-7,TRBD2,once,CASSETGTSGYEQYF,TGTGCCAGCAGCGAAACCGGGACTAGCGGCTACGAGCAGTACTTC
TRBV4-1,TRBJ2-3,.,.,CASSQGSALGDTQYF,TGCGCCAGCAGCCAAGGGTCCGCACTAGGGGATACGCAGTATTTT